This T cell receptor beta chain was obtained from a study of T cells in localized non-small cell lung cancer. Notes on the study in general: Sequencing covered just one tumor region, so heterogeneity cannot be ruled out. Uninvolved adjacent lung showed higher T cell clonality than tumor.

Clones were read by immunoSEQ multiplex PCR, and TCRdb kept only the in-frame ones, dropping some. The sample lists about 54,000 clones; around 86% were seen once. The V end was cut by 0 bases, the J end by 0 bases, with 18 bases between. The CDR3 is 19 residues long. Turning to this clone: Its antigen is not known.

The sequence derives from a female donor over 55 with stage II squamous cell lung carcinoma. The material was peripheral blood, obtained before any cancer treatment. This chain uses TRBV23-1 with TRBJ1-5; weak D call: TRBD1 (5 bases). TRBV23-1 is classed as an ORF, of uncertain function. CDR3 nucleotides: TGCGCCAGCAGTCAATCGATAGGGAAGACAGATTATAGCAATCAGCCCCAGCATTTT. It yields the protein CASSQSIGKTDYSNQPQHF.